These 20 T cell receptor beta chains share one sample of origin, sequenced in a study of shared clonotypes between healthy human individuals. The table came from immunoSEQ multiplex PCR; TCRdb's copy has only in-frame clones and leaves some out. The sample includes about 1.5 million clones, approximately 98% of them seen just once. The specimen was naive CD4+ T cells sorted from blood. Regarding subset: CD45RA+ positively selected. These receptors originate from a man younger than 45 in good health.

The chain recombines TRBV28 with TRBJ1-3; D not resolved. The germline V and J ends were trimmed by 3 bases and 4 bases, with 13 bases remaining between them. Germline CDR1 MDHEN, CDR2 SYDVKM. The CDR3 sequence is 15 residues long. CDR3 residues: CASSLDRLRGNTIYF. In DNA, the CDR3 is TGTGCCAGCAGTTTGGACCGCCTGAGGGGAAACACCATATATTTT.

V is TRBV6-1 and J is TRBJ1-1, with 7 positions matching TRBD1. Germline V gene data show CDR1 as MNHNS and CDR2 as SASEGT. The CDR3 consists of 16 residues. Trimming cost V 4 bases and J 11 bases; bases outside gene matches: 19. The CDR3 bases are TGTGCCAGCAGTGCCCCGGATACCTATAAACAGGGGCTTGCTTTCTTT. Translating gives CASSAPDTYKQGLAFF.

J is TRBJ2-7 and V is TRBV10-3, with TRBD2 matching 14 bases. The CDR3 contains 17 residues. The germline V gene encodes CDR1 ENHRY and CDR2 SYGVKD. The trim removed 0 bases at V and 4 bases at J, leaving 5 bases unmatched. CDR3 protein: CAISESGTSGRVYEQYF. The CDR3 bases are TGTGCCATCAGTGAGTCCGGGACTAGCGGGAGAGTTTACGAGCAGTACTTC.

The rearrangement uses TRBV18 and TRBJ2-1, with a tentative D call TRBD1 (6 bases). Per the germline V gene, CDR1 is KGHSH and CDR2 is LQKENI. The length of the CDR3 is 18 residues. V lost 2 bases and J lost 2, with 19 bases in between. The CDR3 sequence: CASSPTGTSRFPYNEQFF. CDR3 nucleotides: TGTGCCAGCTCACCAACAGGGACGAGTCGGTTTCCCTACAATGAGCAGTTCTTC.

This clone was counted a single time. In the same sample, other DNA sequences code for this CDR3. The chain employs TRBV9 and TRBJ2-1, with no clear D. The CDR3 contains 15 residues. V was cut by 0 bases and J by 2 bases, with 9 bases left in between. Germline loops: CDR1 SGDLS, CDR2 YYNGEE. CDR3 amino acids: CASSVEGVTYNEQFF. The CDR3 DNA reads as TGTGCCAGCAGCGTAGAAGGAGTGACCTACAATGAGCAGTTCTTC.

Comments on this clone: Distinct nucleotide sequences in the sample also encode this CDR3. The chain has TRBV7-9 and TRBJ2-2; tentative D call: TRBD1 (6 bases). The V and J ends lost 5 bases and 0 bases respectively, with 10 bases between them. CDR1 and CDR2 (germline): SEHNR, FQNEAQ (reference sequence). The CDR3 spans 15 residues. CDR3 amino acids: CASSLRQANTGELFF. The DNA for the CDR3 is TGTGCCAGCAGCCTTCGACAGGCGAACACCGGGGAGCTGTTTTTT.

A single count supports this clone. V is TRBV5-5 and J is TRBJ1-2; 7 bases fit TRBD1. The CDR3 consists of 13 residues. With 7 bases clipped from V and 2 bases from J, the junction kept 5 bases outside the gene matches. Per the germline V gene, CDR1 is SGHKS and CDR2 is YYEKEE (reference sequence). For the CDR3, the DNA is TGTGCCAGCTACGAACAGGGGAACTATGGCTACACCTTC. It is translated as CASYEQGNYGYTF.

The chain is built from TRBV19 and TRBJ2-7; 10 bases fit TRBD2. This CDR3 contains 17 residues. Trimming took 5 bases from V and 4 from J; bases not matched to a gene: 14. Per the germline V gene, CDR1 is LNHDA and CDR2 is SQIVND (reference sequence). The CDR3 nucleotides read TGTGCCAGTAGTGACGTTGGTCCTAGCGGGAGAGTTTACGAGCAGTACTTC. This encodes CASSDVGPSGRVYEQYF.

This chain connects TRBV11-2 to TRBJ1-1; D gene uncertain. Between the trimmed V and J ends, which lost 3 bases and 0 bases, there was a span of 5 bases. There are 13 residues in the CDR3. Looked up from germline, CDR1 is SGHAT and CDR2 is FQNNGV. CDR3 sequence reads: CASSFKMNTEAFF. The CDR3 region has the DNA TGTGCCAGCAGCTTCAAAATGAACACTGAAGCTTTCTTT.

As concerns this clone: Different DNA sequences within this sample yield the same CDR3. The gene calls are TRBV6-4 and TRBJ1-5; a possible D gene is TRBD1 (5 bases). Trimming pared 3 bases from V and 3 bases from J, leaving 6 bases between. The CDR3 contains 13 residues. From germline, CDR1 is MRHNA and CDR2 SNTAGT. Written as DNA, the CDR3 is TGTGCCAGCAGTGAGGGGGTCAATCAGCCCCAGCATTTT. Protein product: CASSEGVNQPQHF.

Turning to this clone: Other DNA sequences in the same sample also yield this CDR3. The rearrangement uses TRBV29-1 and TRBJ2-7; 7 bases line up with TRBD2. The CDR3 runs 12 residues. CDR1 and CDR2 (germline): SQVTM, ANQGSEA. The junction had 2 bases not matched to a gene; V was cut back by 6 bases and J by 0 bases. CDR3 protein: CSVRGSSYEQYF. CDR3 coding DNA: TGCAGCGTCCGCGGGAGCTCCTACGAGCAGTACTTC.

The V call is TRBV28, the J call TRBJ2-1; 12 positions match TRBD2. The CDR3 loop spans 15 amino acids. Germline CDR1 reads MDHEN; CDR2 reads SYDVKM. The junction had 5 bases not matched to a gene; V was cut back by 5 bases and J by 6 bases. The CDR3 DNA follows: TGTGCCAGCAGTCCCCGACTAGCGGGAGTCAATGAGCAGTTCTTC. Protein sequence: CASSPRLAGVNEQFF.

The CDR3 loop is CASSAGVYYEQYF. CDR3 in DNA: TGTGCCAGCAGTGCCGGGGTATACTACGAGCAGTACTTC. The chain carries TRBV2 and TRBJ2-7; possible D gene TRBD2, 5 bases. The germline V gene encodes CDR1 SNHLY and CDR2 FYNNEI. The V gene lost 4 bases and the J gene lost 3 bases, with 10 bases spanning the gap. This CDR3 spans 13 amino acids.

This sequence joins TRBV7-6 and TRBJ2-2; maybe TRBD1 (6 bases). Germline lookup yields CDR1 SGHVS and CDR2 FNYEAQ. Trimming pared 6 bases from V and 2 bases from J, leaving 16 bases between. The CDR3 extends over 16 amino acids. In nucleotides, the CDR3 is TGTGCCAGCAGGGGGGTGGTGGGACAAAACACCGGGGAGCTGTTTTTT. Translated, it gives CASRGVVGQNTGELFF.

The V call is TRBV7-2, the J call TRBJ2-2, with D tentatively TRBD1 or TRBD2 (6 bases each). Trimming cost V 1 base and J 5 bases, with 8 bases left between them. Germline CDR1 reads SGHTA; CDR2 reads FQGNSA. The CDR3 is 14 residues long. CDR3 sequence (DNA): TGTGCCAGCAGCTTAGTAGGGGGGACCGGGGAGCTGTTTTTT. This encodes CASSLVGGTGELFF. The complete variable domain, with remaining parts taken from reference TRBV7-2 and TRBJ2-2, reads GAGVSQSPSNKVTEKGKDVELRCDPISGHTALYWYRQSLGQGLEFLIYFQGNSAPDKSGLPSDRFSAERTGGSVSTLTIQRTQQEDSAVYLCASSLVGGTGELFFGEGSRLTVL.

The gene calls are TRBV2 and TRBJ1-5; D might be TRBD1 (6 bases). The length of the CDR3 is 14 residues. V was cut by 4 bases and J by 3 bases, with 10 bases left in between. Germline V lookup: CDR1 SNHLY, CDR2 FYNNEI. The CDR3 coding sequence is TGTGCCAGCAGTGGGGACACTATCAATCAGCCCCAGCATTTT. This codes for CASSGDTINQPQHF.

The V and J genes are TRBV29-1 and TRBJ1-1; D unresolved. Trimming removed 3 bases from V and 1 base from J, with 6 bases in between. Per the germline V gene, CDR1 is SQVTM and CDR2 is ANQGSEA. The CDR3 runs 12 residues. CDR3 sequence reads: CSVEGWNTEAFF. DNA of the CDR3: TGCAGCGTTGAGGGCTGGAACACTGAAGCTTTCTTT. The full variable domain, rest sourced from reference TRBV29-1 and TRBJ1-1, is SAVISQKPSRDICQRGTSLTIQCQVDSQVTMMFWYRQQPGQSLTLIATANQGSEATYESGFVIDKFPISRPNLTFSTLTVSNMSPEDSSIYLCSVEGWNTEAFFGQGTRLTVV.

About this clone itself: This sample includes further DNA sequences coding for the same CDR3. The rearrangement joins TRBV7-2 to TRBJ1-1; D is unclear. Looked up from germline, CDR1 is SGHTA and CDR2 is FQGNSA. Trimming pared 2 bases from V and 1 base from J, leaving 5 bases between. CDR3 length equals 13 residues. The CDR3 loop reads CASSLKRNTEAFF. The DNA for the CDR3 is TGTGCCAGCAGCTTAAAAAGGAACACTGAAGCTTTCTTT. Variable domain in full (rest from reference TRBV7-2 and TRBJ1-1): GAGVSQSPSNKVTEKGKDVELRCDPISGHTALYWYRQSLGQGLEFLIYFQGNSAPDKSGLPSDRFSAERTGGSVSTLTIQRTQQEDSAVYLCASSLKRNTEAFFGQGTRLTVV.

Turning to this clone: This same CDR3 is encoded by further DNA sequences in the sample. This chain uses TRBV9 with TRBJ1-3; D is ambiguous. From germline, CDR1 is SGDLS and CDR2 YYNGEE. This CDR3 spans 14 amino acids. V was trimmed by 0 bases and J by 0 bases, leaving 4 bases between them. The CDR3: CASSVGVSGNTIYF. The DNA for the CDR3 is TGTGCCAGCAGCGTAGGGGTCTCTGGAAACACCATATATTTT. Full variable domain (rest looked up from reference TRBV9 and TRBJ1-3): DSGVTQTPKHLITATGQRVTLRCSPRSGDLSVYWYQQSLDQGLQFLIQYYNGEERAKGNILERFSAQQFPDLHSELNLSSLELGDSALYFCASSVGVSGNTIYFGEGSWLTVV.

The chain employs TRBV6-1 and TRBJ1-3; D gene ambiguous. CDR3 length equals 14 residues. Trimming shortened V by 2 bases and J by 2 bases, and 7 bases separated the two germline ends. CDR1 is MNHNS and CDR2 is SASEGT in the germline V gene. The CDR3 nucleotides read TGTGCCAGCAGTGAAAAGGGTGCTGGAAACACCATATATTTT. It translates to CASSEKGAGNTIYF.